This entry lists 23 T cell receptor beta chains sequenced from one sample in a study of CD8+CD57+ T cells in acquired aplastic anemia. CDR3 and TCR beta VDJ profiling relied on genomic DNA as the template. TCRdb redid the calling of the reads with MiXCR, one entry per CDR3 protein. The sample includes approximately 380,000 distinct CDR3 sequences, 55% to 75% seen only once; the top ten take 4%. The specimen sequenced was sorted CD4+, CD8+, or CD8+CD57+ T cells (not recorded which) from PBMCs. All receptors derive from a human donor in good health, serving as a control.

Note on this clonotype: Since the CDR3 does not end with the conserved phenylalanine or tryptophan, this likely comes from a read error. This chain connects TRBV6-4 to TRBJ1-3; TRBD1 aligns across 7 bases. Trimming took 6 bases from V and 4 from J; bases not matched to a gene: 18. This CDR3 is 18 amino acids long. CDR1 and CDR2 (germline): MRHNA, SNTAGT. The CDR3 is CASRTDRALSHTGNTIYL. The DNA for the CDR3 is TGTGCCAGCAGGACCGACAGGGCACTTAGCCACACAGGAAACACCATATATCTT.

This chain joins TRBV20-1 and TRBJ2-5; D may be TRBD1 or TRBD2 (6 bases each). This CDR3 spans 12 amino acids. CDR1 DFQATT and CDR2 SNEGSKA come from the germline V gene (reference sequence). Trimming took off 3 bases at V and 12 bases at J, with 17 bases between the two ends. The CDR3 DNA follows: TGCAGTGCTAGCAAGGGGGGCACTCAAGAGTACTTC. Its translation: CSASKGGTQEYF.

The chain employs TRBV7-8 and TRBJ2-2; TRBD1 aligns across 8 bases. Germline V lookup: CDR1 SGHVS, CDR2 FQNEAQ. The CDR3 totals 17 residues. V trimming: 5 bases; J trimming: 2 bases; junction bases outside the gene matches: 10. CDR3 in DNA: TGTGCCAGCAGCCCGACTCTGCAGGGGGCTAACACCGGGGAGCTGTTTTTT. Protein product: CASSPTLQGANTGELFF.

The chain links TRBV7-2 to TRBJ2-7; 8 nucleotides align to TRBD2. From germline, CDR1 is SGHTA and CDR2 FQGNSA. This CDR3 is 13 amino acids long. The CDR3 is CASSLDGRADQGV. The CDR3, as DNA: TGTGCCAGCAGCTTAGACGGGAGGGCCGACCAGGGGGTC.

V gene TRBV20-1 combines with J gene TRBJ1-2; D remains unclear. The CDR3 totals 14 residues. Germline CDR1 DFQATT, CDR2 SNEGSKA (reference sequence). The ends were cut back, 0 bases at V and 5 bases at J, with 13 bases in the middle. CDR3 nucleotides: TGCAGTGCTAGAGATAATAGGGAGGGTTATGGCTACACCTTC. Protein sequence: CSARDNREGYGYTF.

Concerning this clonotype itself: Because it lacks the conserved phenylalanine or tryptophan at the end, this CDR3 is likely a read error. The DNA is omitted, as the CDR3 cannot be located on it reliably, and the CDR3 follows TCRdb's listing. The CDR3 region is CASSVQETQYFGP. The chain joins TRBV2 to TRBJ2-5; TRBD2, the table's D call, lacks a check against the DNA. Termini included, the CDR3 measures 13 amino acids. Germline V lookup: CDR1 SNHLY, CDR2 FYNNEI.

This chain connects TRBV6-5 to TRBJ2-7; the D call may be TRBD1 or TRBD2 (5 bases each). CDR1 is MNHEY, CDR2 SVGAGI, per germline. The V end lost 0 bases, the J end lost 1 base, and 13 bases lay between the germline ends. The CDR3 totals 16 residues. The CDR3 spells CASSYSRGTGSYEQYF. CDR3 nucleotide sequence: TGTGCCAGCAGTTACTCGAGAGGGACGGGATCCTACGAGCAGTACTTC.

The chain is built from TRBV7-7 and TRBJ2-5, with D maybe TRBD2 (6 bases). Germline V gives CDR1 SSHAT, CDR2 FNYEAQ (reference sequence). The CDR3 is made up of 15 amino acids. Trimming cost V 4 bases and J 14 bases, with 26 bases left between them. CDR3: CASSYAIGGAAKIYF. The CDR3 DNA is TGTGCCAGCAGCTACGCGATAGGCGGGGCGGCAAAGATATACTTC.

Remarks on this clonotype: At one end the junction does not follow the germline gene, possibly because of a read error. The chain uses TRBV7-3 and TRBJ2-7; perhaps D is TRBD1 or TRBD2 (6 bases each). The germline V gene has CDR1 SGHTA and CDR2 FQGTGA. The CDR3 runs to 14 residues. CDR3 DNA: TGTGCCAGCAGCGTAAGGGGGGTCAACTACGCCCAGCACTTT. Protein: CASSVRGVNYAQHF.

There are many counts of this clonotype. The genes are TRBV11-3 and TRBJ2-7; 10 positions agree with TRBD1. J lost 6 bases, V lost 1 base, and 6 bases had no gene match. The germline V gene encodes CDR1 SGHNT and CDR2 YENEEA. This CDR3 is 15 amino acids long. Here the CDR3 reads CASSLAPGQGFEQYF. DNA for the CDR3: TGTGCCAGCAGCTTAGCTCCGGGACAGGGGTTCGAGCAGTACTTC.

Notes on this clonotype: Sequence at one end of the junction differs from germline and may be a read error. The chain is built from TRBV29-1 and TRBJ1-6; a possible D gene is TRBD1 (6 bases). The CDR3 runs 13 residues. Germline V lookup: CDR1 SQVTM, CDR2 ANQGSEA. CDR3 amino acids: CSASRRGLGALHF. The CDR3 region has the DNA TGCAGTGCTAGCCGCAGGGGCCTAGGTGCCCTCCATTTT.

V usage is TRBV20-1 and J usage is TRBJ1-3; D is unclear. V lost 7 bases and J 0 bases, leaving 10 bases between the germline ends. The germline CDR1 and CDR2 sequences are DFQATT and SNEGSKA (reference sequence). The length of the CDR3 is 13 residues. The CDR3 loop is CSVRVISGNTIYF. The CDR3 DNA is TGCAGTGTTCGAGTGATCTCTGGAAACACCATATATTTT.

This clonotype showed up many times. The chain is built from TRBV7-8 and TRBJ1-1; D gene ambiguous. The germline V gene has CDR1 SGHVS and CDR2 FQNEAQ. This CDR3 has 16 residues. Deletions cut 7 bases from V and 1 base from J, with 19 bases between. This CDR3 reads CASNPRLYEKNTEAFF. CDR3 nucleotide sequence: TGTGCCAGCAACCCGCGCCTTTACGAAAAGAACACTGAAGCTTTCTTT.

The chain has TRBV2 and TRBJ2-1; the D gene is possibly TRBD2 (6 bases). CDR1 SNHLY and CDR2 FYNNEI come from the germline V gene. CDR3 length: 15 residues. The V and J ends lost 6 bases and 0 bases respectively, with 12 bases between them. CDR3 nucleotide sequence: TGTGCCAGCAGAGGAAGGGGAGGCTCCTACAATGAGCAGTTCTTC. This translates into CASRGRGGSYNEQFF.

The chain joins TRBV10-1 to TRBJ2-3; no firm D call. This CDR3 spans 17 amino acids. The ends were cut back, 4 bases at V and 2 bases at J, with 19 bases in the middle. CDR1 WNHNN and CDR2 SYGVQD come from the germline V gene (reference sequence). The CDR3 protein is CASSGLVLGSFTDTQYF. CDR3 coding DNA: TGCGCCAGCAGTGGTTTGGTACTCGGCAGCTTCACAGATACGCAGTATTTT.

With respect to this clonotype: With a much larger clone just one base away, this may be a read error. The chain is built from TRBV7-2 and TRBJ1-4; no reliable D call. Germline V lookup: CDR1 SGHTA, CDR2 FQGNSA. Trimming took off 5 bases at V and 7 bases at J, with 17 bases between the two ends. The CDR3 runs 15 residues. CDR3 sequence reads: CASSDRRALTEKLFF. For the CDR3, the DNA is TGTGCCAGCAGCGACCGGCGGGCCCTTACTGAAAAACTGTTTTTT.

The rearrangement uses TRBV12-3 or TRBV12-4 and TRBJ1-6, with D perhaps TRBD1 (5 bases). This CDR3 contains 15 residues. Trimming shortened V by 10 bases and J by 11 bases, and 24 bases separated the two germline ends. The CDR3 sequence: CAISNGGEADTPLHF. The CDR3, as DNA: TGTGCCATCAGCAACGGAGGGGAGGCAGACACACCCCTCCACTTT.

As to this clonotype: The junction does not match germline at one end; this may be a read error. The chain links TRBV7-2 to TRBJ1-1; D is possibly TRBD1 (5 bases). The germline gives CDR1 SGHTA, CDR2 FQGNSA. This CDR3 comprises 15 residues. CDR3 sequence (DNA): TGTGCCAGCAGTGTTCCCGGGGGAGCGAACACTGAAGCTCTCTTT. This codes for CASSVPGGANTEALF. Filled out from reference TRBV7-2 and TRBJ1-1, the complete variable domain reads GAGVSQSPSNKVTEKGKDVELRCDPISGHTALYWYRQSLGQGLEFLIYFQGNSAPDKSGLPSDRFSAERTGGSVSTLTIQRTQQEDSAVYLCASSVPGGANTEALFGQGTRLTVV.

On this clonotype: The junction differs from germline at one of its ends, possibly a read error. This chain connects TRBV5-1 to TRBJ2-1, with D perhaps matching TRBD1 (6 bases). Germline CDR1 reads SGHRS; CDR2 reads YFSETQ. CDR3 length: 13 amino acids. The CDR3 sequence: CASSQTGANEQFF. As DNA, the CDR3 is TGTGCCAGCAGCCAGACAGGCGCCAATGAGCAGTTCTTC.

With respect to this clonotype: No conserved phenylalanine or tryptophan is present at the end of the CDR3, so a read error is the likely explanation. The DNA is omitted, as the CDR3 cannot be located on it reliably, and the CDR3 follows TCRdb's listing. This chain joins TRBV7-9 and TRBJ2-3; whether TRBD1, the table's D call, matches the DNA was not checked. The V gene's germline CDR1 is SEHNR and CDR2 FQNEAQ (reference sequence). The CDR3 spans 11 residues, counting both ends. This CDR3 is CASSRGDTEYI.

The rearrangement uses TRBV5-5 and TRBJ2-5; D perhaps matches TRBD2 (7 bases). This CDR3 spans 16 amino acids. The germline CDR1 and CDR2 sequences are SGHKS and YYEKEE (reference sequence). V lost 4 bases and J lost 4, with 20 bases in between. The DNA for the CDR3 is TGTGCCAGCAGCCAAGACCCCCCCGCGGGGGCAGAGACCCAGTACTTC. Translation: CASSQDPPAGAETQYF.

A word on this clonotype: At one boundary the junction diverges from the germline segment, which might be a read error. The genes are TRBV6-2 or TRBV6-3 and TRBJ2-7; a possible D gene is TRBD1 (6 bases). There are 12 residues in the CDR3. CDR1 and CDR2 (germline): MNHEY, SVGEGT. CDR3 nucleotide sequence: TGTGCCAGCAGGGACAGCCAGTACGAGCGGTACTTC. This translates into CASRDSQYERYF.

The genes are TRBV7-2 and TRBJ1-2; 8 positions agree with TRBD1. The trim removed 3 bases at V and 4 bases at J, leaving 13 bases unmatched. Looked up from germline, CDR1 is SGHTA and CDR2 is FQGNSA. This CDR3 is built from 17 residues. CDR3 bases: TGTGCCAGCAGCTTGCCGCAGGGGGCGATTGCGAGCTATGGCTACACCTTC. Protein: CASSLPQGAIASYGYTF.